This T cell receptor (beta chain) is drawn from a study of graft-versus-host responses after intestinal transplantation. Turning to the study itself: Tacrolimus plus steroids were given to all recipients for roughly three years, preceded by anti-thymocyte globulin induction.

Broader study findings: GvH clones were identified in recipient marrow, with some first appearing in ileum or blood.

Clones were sequenced by immunoSEQ multiplex PCR, and TCRdb holds only the in-frame ones, with some missing. Of tens of thousands of clones listed, 85% to 90% were seen once; the top ten hold roughly 0.32%. A remark on this clone: What it binds is unknown.

This CDR3 has 16 amino acids. Trimming stripped 7 bases from V and 0 bases from J, with 19 bases between. The germline gives CDR1 SGHAT, CDR2 FQNNGV. The sequence was collected from a human donor who received an intestinal transplant. This sequence joins TRBV11-2 and TRBJ2-7; D may be TRBD2 (7 bases). Sequencing used unstimulated CD4+ T cells sorted from spleen or lymph node cells, obtained before intestinal transplant. The chain's CDR3 is CASNSLGGEGSYEQYF. CDR3 nucleotides: TGTGCCAGCAACAGCCTAGGGGGGGAAGGCTCCTACGAGCAGTACTTC.